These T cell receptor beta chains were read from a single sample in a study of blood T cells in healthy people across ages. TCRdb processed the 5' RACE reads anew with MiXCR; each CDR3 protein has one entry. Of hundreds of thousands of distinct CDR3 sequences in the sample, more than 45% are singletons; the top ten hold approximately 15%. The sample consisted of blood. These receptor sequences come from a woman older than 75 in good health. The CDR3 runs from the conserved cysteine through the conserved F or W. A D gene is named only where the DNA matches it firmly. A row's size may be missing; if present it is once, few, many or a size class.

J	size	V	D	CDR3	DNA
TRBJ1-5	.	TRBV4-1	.	CASSQTNSANQPQHF	TGCGCCAGCAGCCAAACGAACAGCGCGAATCAGCCCCAGCATTTT
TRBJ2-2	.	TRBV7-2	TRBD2	CASSLVSGGASGGELFF	TGTGCCAGCAGCTTAGTTAGCGGGGGGGCAAGCGGCGGGGAGCTGTTTTTT
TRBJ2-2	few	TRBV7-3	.	CASSLSGPNTGELFF	TGTGCCAGCAGCTTAAGCGGACCGAACACCGGGGAGCTGTTTTTT
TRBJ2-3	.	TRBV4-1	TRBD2	CASSLLQGTSGYTDTQYF	TGCGCCAGCAGCCTTCTTCAAGGGACTAGCGGGTACACAGATACGCAGTATTTT
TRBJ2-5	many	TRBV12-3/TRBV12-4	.	CASSLSQGGKETQYF	TGTGCCAGCAGTTTAAGCCAGGGGGGAAAAGAGACCCAGTACTTC
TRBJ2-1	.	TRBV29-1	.	CSVEVSREQFF	TGCAGCGTGGAAGTTAGTCGTGAGCAGTTCTTC
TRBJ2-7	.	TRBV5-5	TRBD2	CASSLGSGSSYEQYF	TGTGCCAGCAGCTTGGGTAGCGGGAGCTCCTACGAGCAGTACTTC
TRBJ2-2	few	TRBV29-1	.	CSVGASSTGELFF	TGCAGCGTTGGCGCGAGCAGTACCGGGGAGCTGTTTTTT
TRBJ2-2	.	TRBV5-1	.	CASSVEFTGELFF	TGCGCCAGCAGCGTGGAATTCACCGGGGAGCTGTTTTTT
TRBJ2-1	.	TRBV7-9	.	CASSLGGSLMNEQFF	TGTGCCAGCAGCTTAGGTGGGAGTCTTATGAATGAGCAGTTCTTC
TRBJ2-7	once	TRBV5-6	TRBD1	CASSFIGTGSYEQYF	TGTGCCAGCAGCTTCATTGGGACAGGATCCTACGAGCAGTACTTC
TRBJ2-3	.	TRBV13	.	CASSQDSGSTDTQYF	TGTGCCAGCAGCCAGGACTCGGGTAGCACAGATACGCAGTATTTT
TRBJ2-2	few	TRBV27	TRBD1	CASSPDRVLNTGELFF	TGTGCCAGCAGTCCGGACAGGGTTTTGAACACCGGGGAGCTGTTTTTT
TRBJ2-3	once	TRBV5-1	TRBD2	CASSTVSGGAVPDTQYF	TGCGCCAGCAGCACCGTTAGCGGGGGGGCTGTTCCAGATACGCAGTATTTT
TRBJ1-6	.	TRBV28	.	CASSLFRNSPLHF	TGTGCCAGCAGTTTATTCAGAAATTCACCCCTCCACTTT
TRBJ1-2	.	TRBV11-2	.	CASSLAEGIYGYTF	TGTGCCAGCAGCTTAGCGGAGGGGATCTATGGCTACACCTTC
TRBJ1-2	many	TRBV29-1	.	CSVEGVNYGYTF	TGCAGCGTTGAAGGGGTTAACTATGGCTACACCTTC
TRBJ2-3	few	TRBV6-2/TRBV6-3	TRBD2	CASKRLAGLTDTQYF	TGTGCCAGCAAAAGACTAGCGGGCCTAACAGATACGCAGTATTTT
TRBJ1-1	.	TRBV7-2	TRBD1	CASSPQTGAEAFF	TGTGCCAGCAGCCCCCAAACAGGGGCTGAAGCTTTCTTT
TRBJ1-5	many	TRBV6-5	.	CASSGGPPQPQHF	TGTGCCAGCTCCGGGGGGCCCCCTCAGCCCCAGCATTTT
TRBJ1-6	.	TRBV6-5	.	CASSYEGPNSYNSPLHF	TGTGCCAGCAGTTATGAAGGACCCAACTCCTATAATTCACCCCTCCACTTT
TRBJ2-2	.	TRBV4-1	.	CASSQAMREELFF	TGCGCCAGCAGCCAAGCGATGCGAGAGGAGCTGTTTTTT
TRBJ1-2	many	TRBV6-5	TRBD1	CASSYISGQEHYGYTF	TGTGCCAGCAGTTACATATCGGGACAGGAACATTATGGCTACACCTTC
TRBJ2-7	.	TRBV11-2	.	CASSSLRSTYEQYF	TGTGCCAGCAGCTCTTTACGCAGCACCTACGAGCAGTACTTC
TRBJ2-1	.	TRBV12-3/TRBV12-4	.	CASSSLSWHDKQFF	TGTGCCAGCAGCTCACTTTCGTGGCACGATAAGCAGTTCTTC
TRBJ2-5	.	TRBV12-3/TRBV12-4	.	CASSWTEEETQYF	TGTGCCAGCAGTTGGACAGAAGAAGAGACCCAGTACTTC
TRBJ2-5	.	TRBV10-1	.	CASSAYLGETQYF	TGCGCCAGCAGTGCATATCTGGGAGAGACCCAGTACTTC
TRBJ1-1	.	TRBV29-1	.	CSVDTGNTEAFF	TGCAGCGTTGATACGGGGAACACTGAAGCTTTCTTT
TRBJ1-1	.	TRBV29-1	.	CSAGPGYLAFF	TGCAGCGCCGGACCGGGATACCTAGCTTTCTTT
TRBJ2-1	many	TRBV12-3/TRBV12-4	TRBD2	CASKTSGSGNEQFF	TGTGCCAGCAAGACTAGCGGGAGCGGAAATGAGCAGTTCTTC
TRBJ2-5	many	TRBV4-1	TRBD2	CASTNLWAGAETQYF	TGCGCCAGCACCAACCTCTGGGCGGGAGCAGAGACCCAGTACTTC
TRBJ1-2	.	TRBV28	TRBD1	CASSFRGRGGYTF	TGTGCCAGCAGTTTCAGGGGGCGAGGGGGCTACACCTTC
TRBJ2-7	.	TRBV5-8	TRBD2	CASSLVAGAIVEQYF	TGTGCCAGCAGCTTGGTAGCGGGAGCTATAGTTGAGCAGTACTTC
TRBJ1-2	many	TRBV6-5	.	CASSSGEVANGANGYTF	TGTGCCAGCAGTTCCGGCGAAGTGGCAAATGGAGCGAATGGCTACACCTTC
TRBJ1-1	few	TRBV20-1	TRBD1	CSARRQGAQWDTEAFF	TGCAGTGCTAGAAGACAGGGGGCCCAGTGGGACACTGAAGCTTTCTTT
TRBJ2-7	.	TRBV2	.	CASSELASYNEQYF	TGTGCCAGCAGTGAGCTAGCGTCCTACAATGAGCAGTACTTC
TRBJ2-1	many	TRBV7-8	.	CASSLGVGELNEQFF	TGTGCCAGCAGCTTAGGAGTGGGAGAACTCAATGAGCAGTTCTTC
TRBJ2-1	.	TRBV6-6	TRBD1	CASRSGTGVNEQFF	TGTGCCAGCAGGTCCGGGACAGGGGTCAATGAGCAGTTCTTC